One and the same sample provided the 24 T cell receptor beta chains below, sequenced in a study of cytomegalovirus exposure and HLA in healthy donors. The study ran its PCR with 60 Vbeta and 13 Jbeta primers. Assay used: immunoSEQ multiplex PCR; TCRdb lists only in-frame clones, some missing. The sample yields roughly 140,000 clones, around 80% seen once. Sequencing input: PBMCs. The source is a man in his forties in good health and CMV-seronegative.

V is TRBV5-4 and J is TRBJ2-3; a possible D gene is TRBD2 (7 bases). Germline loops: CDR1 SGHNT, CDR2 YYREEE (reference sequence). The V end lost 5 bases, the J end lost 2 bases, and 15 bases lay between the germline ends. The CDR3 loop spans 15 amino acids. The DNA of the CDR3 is TGTGCCAGCAGAGGTCCGGGGGGCTACACAGATACGCAGTATTTT. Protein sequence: CASRGPGGYTDTQYF.

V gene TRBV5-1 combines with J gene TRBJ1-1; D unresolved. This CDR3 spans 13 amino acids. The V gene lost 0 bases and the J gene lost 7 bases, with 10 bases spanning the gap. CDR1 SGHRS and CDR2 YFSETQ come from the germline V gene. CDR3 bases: TGCGCCAGCAGCTTGGTGTCGGGAAATGAAGCTTTCTTT. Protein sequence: CASSLVSGNEAFF.

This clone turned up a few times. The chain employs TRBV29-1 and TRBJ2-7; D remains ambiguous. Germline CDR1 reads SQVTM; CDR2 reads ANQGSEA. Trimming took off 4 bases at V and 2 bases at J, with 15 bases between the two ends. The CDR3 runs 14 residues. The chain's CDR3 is CSVAEDRSPYEQYF. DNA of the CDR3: TGCAGCGTTGCAGAAGATCGGTCACCCTACGAGCAGTACTTC.

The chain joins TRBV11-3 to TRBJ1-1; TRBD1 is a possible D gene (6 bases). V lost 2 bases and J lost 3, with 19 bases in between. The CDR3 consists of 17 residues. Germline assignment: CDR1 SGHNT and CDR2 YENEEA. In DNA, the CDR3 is TGTGCCAGCAGCTTAAGGGGGAGCTGGGAGAGGGACACTGAAGCTTTCTTT. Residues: CASSLRGSWERDTEAFF.

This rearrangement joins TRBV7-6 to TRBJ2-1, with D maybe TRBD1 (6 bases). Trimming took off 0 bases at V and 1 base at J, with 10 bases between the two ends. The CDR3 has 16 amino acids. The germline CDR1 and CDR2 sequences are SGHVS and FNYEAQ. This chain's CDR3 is CASSLAGAGSYNEQFF. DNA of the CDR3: TGTGCCAGCAGCTTAGCGGGGGCCGGGTCCTACAATGAGCAGTTCTTC. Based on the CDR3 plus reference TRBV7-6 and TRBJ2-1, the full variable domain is GAGVSQSPRYKVTKRGQDVALRCDPISGHVSLYWYRQALGQGPEFLTYFNYEAQQDKSGLPNDRFSAERPEGSISTLTIQRTEQRDSAMYRCASSLAGAGSYNEQFFGPGTRLTVL.

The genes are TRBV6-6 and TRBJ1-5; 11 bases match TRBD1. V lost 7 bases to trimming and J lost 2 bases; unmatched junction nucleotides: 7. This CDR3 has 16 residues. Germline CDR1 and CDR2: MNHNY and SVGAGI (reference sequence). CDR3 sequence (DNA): TGTGCCAGCACCGTTGGACAGGGGGCTGGCAATCAGCCCCAGCATTTT. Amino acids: CASTVGQGAGNQPQHF.

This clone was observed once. The CDR3 reads CASSLARTGGNQPQHF. CDR3 nucleotide sequence: TGTGCCAGCAGCTTAGCGCGGACAGGGGGCAATCAGCCCCAGCATTTT. The V and J genes are TRBV11-2 and TRBJ1-5; 9 bases agree with TRBD1. The J segment lost 2 bases and the V segment lost 1 base, leaving 3 bases of the junction unmatched. Germline CDR1 reads SGHAT; CDR2 reads FQNNGV. The CDR3 is made up of 16 amino acids.

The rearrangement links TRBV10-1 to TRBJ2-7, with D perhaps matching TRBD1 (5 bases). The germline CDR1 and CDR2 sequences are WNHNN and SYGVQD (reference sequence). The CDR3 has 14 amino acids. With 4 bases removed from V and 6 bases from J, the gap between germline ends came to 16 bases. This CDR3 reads CASSGGRVSGEQYF. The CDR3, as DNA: TGCGCCAGCAGTGGGGGCCGCGTCTCGGGCGAGCAGTACTTC.

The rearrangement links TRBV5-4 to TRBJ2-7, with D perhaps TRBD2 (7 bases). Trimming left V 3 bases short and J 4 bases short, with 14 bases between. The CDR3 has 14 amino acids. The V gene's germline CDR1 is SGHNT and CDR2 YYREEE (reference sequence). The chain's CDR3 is CASSSVGGAYEQYF. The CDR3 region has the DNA TGTGCCAGCAGCTCGGTAGGGGGGGCATACGAGCAGTACTTC.

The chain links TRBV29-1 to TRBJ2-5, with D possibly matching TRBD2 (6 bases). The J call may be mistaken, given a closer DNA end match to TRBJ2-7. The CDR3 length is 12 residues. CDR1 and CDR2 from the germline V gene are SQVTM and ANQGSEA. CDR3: CSGGTGTYEQYF. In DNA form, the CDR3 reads TGCAGCGGAGGGACTGGGACCTACGAGCAGTACTTC.

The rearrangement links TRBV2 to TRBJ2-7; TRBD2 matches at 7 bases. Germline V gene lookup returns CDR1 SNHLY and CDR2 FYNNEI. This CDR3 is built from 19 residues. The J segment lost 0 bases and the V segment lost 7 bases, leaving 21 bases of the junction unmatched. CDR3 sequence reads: CASIYEMGGVGTLSYEQYF. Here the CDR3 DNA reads TGTGCCAGCATCTACGAAATGGGAGGGGTCGGAACCCTCTCCTACGAGCAGTACTTC.

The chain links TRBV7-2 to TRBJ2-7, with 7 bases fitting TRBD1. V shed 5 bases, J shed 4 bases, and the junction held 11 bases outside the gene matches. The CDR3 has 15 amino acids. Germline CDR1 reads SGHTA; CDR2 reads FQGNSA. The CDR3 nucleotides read TGTGCCAGCAGCCAAATCCGGGACAGAGCTTACGAGCAGTACTTC. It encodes CASSQIRDRAYEQYF.

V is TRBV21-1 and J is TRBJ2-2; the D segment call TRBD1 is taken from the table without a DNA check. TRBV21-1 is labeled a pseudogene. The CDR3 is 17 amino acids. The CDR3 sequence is CASSKARDRGYTGELFF. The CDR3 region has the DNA TGTGCCAGCAGCAAAGCTAGGGACAGGGGATATACCGGGGAGCTGTTTTTT.

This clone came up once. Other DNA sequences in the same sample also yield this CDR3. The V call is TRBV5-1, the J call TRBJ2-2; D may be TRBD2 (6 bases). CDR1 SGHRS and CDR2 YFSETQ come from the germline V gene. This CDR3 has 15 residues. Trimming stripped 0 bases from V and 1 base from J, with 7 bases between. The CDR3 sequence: CASSLAGGNTGELFF. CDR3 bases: TGCGCCAGCAGCTTGGCCGGGGGGAACACCGGGGAGCTGTTTTTT.

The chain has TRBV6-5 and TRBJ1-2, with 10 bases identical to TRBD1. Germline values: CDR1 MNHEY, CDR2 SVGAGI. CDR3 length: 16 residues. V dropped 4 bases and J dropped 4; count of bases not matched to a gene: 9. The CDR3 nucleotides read TGTGCCAGCAGTTCCCCGGACAGGGGGTTCCTCTATGGCTACACCTTC. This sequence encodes CASSSPDRGFLYGYTF.

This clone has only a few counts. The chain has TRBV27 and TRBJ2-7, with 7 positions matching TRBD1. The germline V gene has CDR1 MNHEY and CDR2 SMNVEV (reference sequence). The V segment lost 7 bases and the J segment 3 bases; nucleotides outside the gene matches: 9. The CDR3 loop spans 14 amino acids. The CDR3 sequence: CASKGVQGVYEQYF. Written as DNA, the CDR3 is TGTGCCAGCAAGGGGGTGCAGGGGGTCTACGAGCAGTACTTC.

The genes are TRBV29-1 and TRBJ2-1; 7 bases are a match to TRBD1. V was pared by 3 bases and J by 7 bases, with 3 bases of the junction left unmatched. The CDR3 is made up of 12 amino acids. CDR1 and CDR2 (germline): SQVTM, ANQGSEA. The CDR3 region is CSVERGLNEQFF. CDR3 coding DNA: TGCAGCGTTGAGAGGGGGCTGAATGAGCAGTTCTTC.

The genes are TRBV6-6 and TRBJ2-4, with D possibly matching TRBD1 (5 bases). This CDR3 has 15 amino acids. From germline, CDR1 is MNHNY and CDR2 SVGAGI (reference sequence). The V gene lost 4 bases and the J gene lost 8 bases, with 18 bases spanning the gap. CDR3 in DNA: TGTGCCAGCAGTTCCTCGGACAAAAAAACGTACATTCAGTACTTC. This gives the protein CASSSSDKKTYIQYF.

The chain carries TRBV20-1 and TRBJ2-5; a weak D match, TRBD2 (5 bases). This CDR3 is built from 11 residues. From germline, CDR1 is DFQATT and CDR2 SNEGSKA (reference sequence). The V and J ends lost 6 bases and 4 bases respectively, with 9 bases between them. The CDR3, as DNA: TGCAGTGCAGAGGGCATAGAGACCCAGTACTTC. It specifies CSAEGIETQYF.

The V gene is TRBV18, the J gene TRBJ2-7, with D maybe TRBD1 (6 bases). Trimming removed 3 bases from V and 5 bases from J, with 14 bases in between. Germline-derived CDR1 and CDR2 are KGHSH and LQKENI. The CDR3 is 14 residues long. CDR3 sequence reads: CASSPTRAGDEQYF. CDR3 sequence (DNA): TGTGCCAGCTCACCTACTCGGGCAGGGGACGAGCAGTACTTC. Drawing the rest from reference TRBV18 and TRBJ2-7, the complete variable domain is NAGVMQNPRHLVRRRGQEARLRCSPMKGHSHVYWYRQLPEEGLKFMVYLQKENIIDESGMPKERFSAEFPKEGPSILRIQQVVRGDSAAYFCASSPTRAGDEQYFGPGTRLTVT.

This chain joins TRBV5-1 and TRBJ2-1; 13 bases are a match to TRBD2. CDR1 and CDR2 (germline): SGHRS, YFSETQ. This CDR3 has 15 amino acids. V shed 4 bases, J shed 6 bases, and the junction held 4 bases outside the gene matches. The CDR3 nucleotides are TGCGCCAGCAGCGTTACTAGCGGGGGGGTCAATGAGCAGTTCTTC. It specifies CASSVTSGGVNEQFF.

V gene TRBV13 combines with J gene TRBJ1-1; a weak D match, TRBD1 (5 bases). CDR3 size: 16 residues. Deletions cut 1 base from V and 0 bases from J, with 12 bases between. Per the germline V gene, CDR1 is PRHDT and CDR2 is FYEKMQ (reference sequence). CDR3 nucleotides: TGTGCCAGCAGCTTAGCCCAAGACAGCTTGAACACTGAAGCTTTCTTT. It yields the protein CASSLAQDSLNTEAFF.

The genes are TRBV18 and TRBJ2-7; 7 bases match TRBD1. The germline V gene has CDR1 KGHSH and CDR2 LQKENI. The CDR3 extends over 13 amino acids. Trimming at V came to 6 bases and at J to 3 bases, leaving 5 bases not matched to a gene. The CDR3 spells CASSLDRVYEQYF. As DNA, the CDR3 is TGTGCCAGCTCGCTAGACAGGGTCTACGAGCAGTACTTC.

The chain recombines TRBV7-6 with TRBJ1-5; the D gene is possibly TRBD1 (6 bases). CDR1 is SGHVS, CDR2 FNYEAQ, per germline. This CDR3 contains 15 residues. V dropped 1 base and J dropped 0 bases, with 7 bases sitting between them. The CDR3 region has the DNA TGTGCCAGCAGCTTAGAACAGGGTAGCAATCAGCCCCAGCATTTT. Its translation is CASSLEQGSNQPQHF.